This T cell receptor (beta chain) was captured by sequencing in a study of cytomegalovirus exposure and HLA in healthy donors. Study-level findings and limits: Researchers reportedly found TCR beta sequences accurately predicted most subjects' HLA-A and HLA-B alleles. A few chains tied to CMV proved CMV antigen-specific in vitro. A prior analysis recorded that most TCR beta V segments were productive about 87% or about 30% of the time.

CDR1 and CDR2 (germline): MDHEN, SYDVKM. Trimming shortened V by 2 bases and J by 7 bases, and 9 bases separated the two germline ends. The CDR3 length is 13 residues. This clone was seen once. What it binds is unknown. PCR was performed using 60 Vbeta and 13 Jbeta primers. Some clones are missing from TCRdb's copy, which holds only in-frame ones; the method was immunoSEQ multiplex PCR. The table includes about 140,000 clones, 73% detected once. The source is a human donor in good health. Sequenced input: PBMCs. The genes are TRBV28 and TRBJ1-5; D is possibly TRBD1 (5 bases). CDR3 DNA: TGTGCCAGCAGTTTAAGGGGATCCCAGCCCCAGCATTTT. Translation gives CASSLRGSQPQHF.